This T cell receptor (beta chain) was recovered during a study of blood T cell dynamics during melanoma immunotherapy. The overall study: Metastatic melanoma patients received first-line pembrolizumab or nivolumab plus ipilimumab.

The time point: week 3, after first cycle of checkpoint inhibitor. Trimming cost V 0 bases and J 6 bases, with 11 bases left between them. Germline CDR1 reads MGHRA; CDR2 reads YSYEKL. The CDR3 loop spans 15 amino acids. The data were produced by immunoSEQ multiplex PCR, yet TCRdb's version contains in-frame clones alone and is incomplete. The sample records about 16,000 clones, about 94% being singletons. Sequenced material: effector memory CD8+ T cells from blood, taken from a patient treated with checkpoint blockade. The gene calls are TRBV4-1 and TRBJ1-4; D is unresolved. This receptor was taken from a human donor with melanoma. DNA of the CDR3: TGCGCCAGCAGCCAAGAGGGCAGAACGGATGAAAAACTGTTTTTT. Amino acid sequence: CASSQEGRTDEKLFF.